This TCR beta chain appears in the sequencing data of a study of beta chain features in type 1 diabetes. Study findings and constraints: Researchers report that Type 1 diabetes patients had moderately but significantly shorter TCRB CDR3s across all four CD4+ subsets.

As every portion of the isolated RNA was reverse transcribed, the sequencing read expressed TCRB transcripts. Profiled with immunoSEQ multiplex PCR; TCRdb holds only in-frame clones, not every one. The sample lists more than 250,000 clones; roughly 22% were seen once. This CDR3 is built from 15 residues. J lost 2 bases, V lost 4 bases, and 6 bases had no gene match. The germline gives CDR1 SGHRS, CDR2 YFSETQ. Details on this clone: Its antigen is unknown.

The sample comprised naive CD4+ T cells from blood. The chain combines TRBV5-1 with TRBJ1-1; 9 nucleotides line up with TRBD1. This TCR was sampled from a woman aged 40 to 55 with type 1 diabetes. The CDR3 nucleotides are TGCGCCAGCAGCACCCTGACAGGGGGAAACACTGAAGCTTTCTTT. Translation: CASSTLTGGNTEAFF.